This TCR beta chain came from a study of TIL therapy for anti-PD-1-resistant metastatic lung cancer. The immunoSEQ assay was v3. Sequencing depth was 2 million to 2.5 million read pairs for survey level, about 5-6 million for deep. The assay was immunoSEQ multiplex PCR, and TCRdb's table has in-frame clones only and misses some. The sample carries around 6,000 clones, about 61% recorded once. Stated time point: pre-treatment sample, taken before nivolumab and TIL therapy. Most excised metastases sampled were pleural nodules or supraclavicular lymph nodes. Germline assignment: CDR1 SNHLY and CDR2 FYNNEI. The CDR3 sequence is 13 residues long. V shed 5 bases and J shed 4 bases, with 11 bases lying between them.

The specimen was tumor tissue, collected at baseline. The receptor was derived from a person aged 25 to 79 with non-small cell lung cancer. The V and J genes are TRBV2 and TRBJ1-2; a possible D gene is TRBD1 (5 bases). The CDR3 reads CASSPGAAYGYTF. Here the CDR3 DNA reads TGTGCCAGCAGTCCTGGGGCGGCCTATGGCTACACCTTC. The full variable domain, with the rest looked up from reference TRBV2 and TRBJ1-2, is EPEVTQTPSHQVTQMGQEVILRCVPISNHLYFYWYRQILGQKVEFLVSFYNNEISEKSEIFDDQFSVERPDGSNFTLKIRSTKLEDSAMYFCASSPGAAYGYTFGSGTRLTVV.